The clone carrying this T cell receptor beta chain was picked up many times. This CDR3 comprises 15 residues. Germline V lookup: CDR1 SGHTA, CDR2 FQGNSA. J lost 4 bases, V lost 1 base, and 3 bases had no gene match. In every sequencing run, more than 180 million TCR-beta sequences were generated from 15-18 subjects. A single record per CDR3 protein comes from TCRdb applying MiXCR to the 5' RACE reads. The sample carries 77,000 or so distinct CDR3 sequences, roughly 9% recorded once. The data are from a study of neurological immune-mediated disorders. This clonotype was obtained from a man aged 50 to 59 in good health. The sequenced sample was PBMCs. The chain employs TRBV7-2 and TRBJ2-3; TRBD2 matches at 9 bases. This chain's CDR3 is CASSLVVAGADTQYF. Written as DNA, the CDR3 is TGTGCCAGCAGCTTAGTGGTAGCGGGAGCAGATACGCAGTATTTT.